Below are 4 T cell receptor beta chains sequenced from a single sample in a study of shared clonotypes between healthy human individuals. Sequencing was performed with immunoSEQ multiplex PCR; in TCRdb, only in-frame clones are kept and a portion is missing. The sample comprises around 700,000 clones, around 72% of which are singletons, and about 2% rests with the top ten. Sequenced material: memory CD4+ T cells sorted from blood. Subset indicated: CD45RA-negative fraction. Receptors originate from a woman younger than 45 in good health.

This clone has only a few counts. The V gene is TRBV5-1, the J gene TRBJ2-1; TRBD2 is a possible D gene (6 bases). V was cut by 2 bases and J by 13 bases, with 22 bases left in between. This CDR3 has 15 amino acids. Germline assignment: CDR1 SGHRS and CDR2 YFSETQ. Here the CDR3 reads CASSLGHTSYSEQFF. The CDR3 region has the DNA TGCGCCAGCAGCTTAGGGCATACTAGCTATAGTGAACAGTTCTTC.

CDR3 nucleotide sequence: TGTGCCAGCAGTCCTCTAGCGGGTGGGTACAATGAGCAGTTCTTC. It translates to CASSPLAGGYNEQFF. The V gene is TRBV7-2, the J gene TRBJ2-1; 8 nucleotides line up with TRBD2. V trimming: 6 bases; J trimming: 4 bases; junction bases outside the gene matches: 8. The CDR3 covers 15 residues. Looked up from germline, CDR1 is SGHTA and CDR2 is FQGNSA.

The V call is TRBV18, the J call TRBJ2-5, with D possibly TRBD1 on 5 matching bases. The last part of the DNA fits TRBJ2-7 better; the J call may be wrong. CDR3 length: 14 amino acids. Germline V lookup: CDR1 KGHSH, CDR2 LQKENI. For the CDR3, the DNA is TGTGCCAGCTCGGCCGACAGCCGCTCCTACGAGCAGTACTTC. Its translation: CASSADSRSYEQYF.

The rearrangement joins TRBV7-8 to TRBJ2-7; D is possibly TRBD1 (5 bases). From germline, CDR1 is SGHVS and CDR2 FQNEAQ. The CDR3 runs 16 residues. V lost 0 bases and J lost 2, with 14 bases in between. CDR3 in DNA: TGTGCCAGCAGCTTAGCCCGCGACAGTCAAACCTACGAGCAGTACTTC. It specifies CASSLARDSQTYEQYF.